These T cell receptor beta chains were read from a single sample in a study of blood T cell repertoires in COVID-19. Libraries were prepared by immunoSEQ multiplex PCR; TCRdb keeps only in-frame clonotypes and omits some of them. The sample lists some 180,000 clones; around nine tenths were seen once. What was sequenced was peripheral blood. The origin of the receptors is a man between 45 and 60 years old with COVID-19, enrolled during active disease. The CDR3 runs from the conserved cysteine through the conserved F or W. Each record gives: D gene, J gene, V gene, CDR3 protein, CDR3 DNA. The D gene is left open where the match is weak.

>NA|TRBJ2-7|TRBV18
CASSSDSYEQYF
TGTGCCAGCTCGTCCGACAGCTACGAGCAGTACTTC
>TRBD2|TRBJ2-2|TRBV5-1
CASSLRSGTSGGPNTGELFF
TGCGCCAGCAGCCTACGATCCGGGACTAGCGGGGGGCCGAACACCGGGGAGCTGTTTTTT
>TRBD1|TRBJ2-7|TRBV19
CASSSQGDRGYEQYF
TGTGCCAGTAGTTCACAGGGGGATAGAGGCTACGAGCAGTACTTC
>NA|TRBJ1-3|TRBV4-2
CASSQGRTISGNTIYF
TGTGCCAGCAGCCAAGGCAGGACAATCTCTGGAAACACCATATATTTT
>TRBD2|TRBJ2-3|TRBV18
CASSPASGRADTQYF
TGTGCCAGCTCACCAGCTAGCGGGAGGGCAGATACGCAGTATTTT
>TRBD1|TRBJ2-3|TRBV24-1
CATSDGTGSADTQYF
TGTGCCACCAGTGACGGGACAGGGAGTGCAGATACGCAGTATTTT
>NA|TRBJ1-2|TRBV4-1
CASSQDDTNPYGYTF
TGCGCCAGCAGCCAAGATGACACGAACCCGTATGGCTACACCTTC
>TRBD2|TRBJ2-3|TRBV14
CASSLSGRASDTQYF
TGTGCCAGCAGCCTTAGCGGGAGGGCCTCAGATACGCAGTATTTT
>TRBD2|TRBJ2-1|TRBV7-2
CASSLVLAGEIRQFF
TGTGCCAGCAGCTTAGTACTAGCGGGGGAGATACGGCAGTTCTTC
>TRBD1|TRBJ2-2|TRBV29-1
CSAGQGAGSTGELFF
TGCAGCGCCGGCCAGGGGGCGGGGAGCACCGGGGAGCTGTTTTTT
>NA|TRBJ2-1|TRBV12-5
CASGPGPHNEQFF
TGTGCTAGTGGTCCTGGGCCCCACAATGAGCAGTTCTTC
>TRBD1|TRBJ2-7|TRBV29-1
CSVRTGHYEQYF
TGCAGCGTCAGGACAGGGCACTACGAGCAGTACTTC